These 18 T cell receptor beta chains originate from one sample sequenced in a study of blood T cells in healthy people across ages. Primed by a sample-barcoded 5' primer and a J-beta primer mix, a second PCR proceeded for about 6 to 12 cycles. TCRdb called the 5' RACE reads again in MiXCR, with one record for every CDR3 protein. The table lists 1.8 million or so distinct CDR3 sequences, more than 35% of them singletons. The specimen was blood. These receptors came from a human donor in good health.

This clonotype was counted between two and nine times. V usage is TRBV4-3 and J usage is TRBJ1-2; 10 bases fit TRBD1. The V gene end was trimmed by 0 bases and the J gene end by 4 bases; junction bases not matched to a gene: 5. The CDR3 has 16 amino acids. CDR1 LGHNA and CDR2 YSLEER come from the germline V gene. The CDR3 reads CASSQEGTGEVYGYTF. DNA of the CDR3: TGCGCCAGCAGCCAAGAGGGGACAGGGGAAGTCTATGGCTACACCTTC.

As for this clonotype: The junction does not match germline at one end; this may be a read error. The chain uses TRBV7-2 and TRBJ2-5; 7 nucleotides agree with TRBD2. This CDR3 spans 15 amino acids. Germline V lookup: CDR1 SGHTA, CDR2 FQGNSA. The chain's CDR3 is CAGSLDQGGAETQYF. The CDR3 bases are TGTGCCGGCAGCTTAGATCAGGGAGGGGCAGAGACCCAGTACTTC.

This clonotype was observed once. This chain joins TRBV29-1 and TRBJ2-4; D is perhaps TRBD2 (6 bases). The tail of the sequence fits TRBJ2-5 better, so the J call may be wrong. CDR3 size: 14 residues. Germline V gene data show CDR1 as SQVTM and CDR2 as ANQGSEA. CDR3 loop: CSVVPGGVRETQYF. The CDR3, as DNA: TGCAGCGTTGTCCCTGGCGGGGTGAGAGAGACCCAGTACTTC.

There are a few counts of this clonotype. The chain links TRBV15 to TRBJ2-3; 8 bases are shared with TRBD2. Germline V gene sequence: CDR1 LNHNV, CDR2 YYDKDF (reference sequence). V gave up 0 bases and J gave up 2 bases; unmatched junction bases: 7. CDR3 length: 17 residues. CDR3 amino acids: CATSRDASGGPTDTQYF. CDR3 sequence (DNA): TGTGCCACCAGCAGAGATGCTTCGGGGGGGCCCACAGATACGCAGTATTTT.

CDR3 sequence reads: CASNYSKPTDTQYF. The CDR3 DNA follows: TGTGCCAGCAATTATTCCAAACCCACAGATACGCAGTATTTT. The chain couples TRBV6-1 to TRBJ2-3; no definite D call. The CDR3 is 14 amino acids. V lost 7 bases to trimming and J lost 2 bases, with 13 bases between them. Germline CDR1 reads MNHNS; CDR2 reads SASEGT.

The J gene is TRBJ2-1, the V gene TRBV20-1, with D possibly TRBD1 on 6 matching bases. Deletions cut 6 bases from V and 9 bases from J, with 24 bases between. CDR3 size: 15 residues. Germline lookup yields CDR1 DFQATT and CDR2 SNEGSKA (reference sequence). The CDR3, as DNA: TGCAGTGCCATTAACAGGGAAACAACGATTGGTGAGCAGTTCTTC. Translated, it gives CSAINRETTIGEQFF.

On this clonotype: One end of the junction does not line up with germline, which may come from a read error. The rearrangement uses TRBV6-5 and TRBJ2-7; no clear D. Germline V gene data show CDR1 as MNHEY and CDR2 as SVGAGI. The CDR3 runs to 16 residues. The CDR3 DNA reads TGTGCCAGCAGTTATAGAAGGCTGAGTCAAACCTACGGGCAGTACTTC. Translation: CASSYRRLSQTYGQYF.

V is TRBV4-1 and J is TRBJ2-2; 13 bases line up with TRBD2. In germline, CDR1 is MGHRA, CDR2 YSYEKL. Unmatched junction bases numbered 12, after V lost 3 bases and J lost 8 bases. This CDR3 is built from 18 residues. DNA for the CDR3: TGCGCCAGCAGCCACCGCGGACTAGCGGGGGAACCCGTAGGGGAGCTGTTTTTT. This gives the protein CASSHRGLAGEPVGELFF.

The chain recombines TRBV19 with TRBJ2-7, with D unclear. The CDR3 length is 13 residues. The germline CDR1 and CDR2 sequences are LNHDA and SQIVND (reference sequence). V lost 3 bases and J 3 bases, leaving 9 bases between the germline ends. The CDR3 DNA follows: TGTGCCAGTAGTATTGCAACTCTCTACGAGCAGTACTTC. Residues: CASSIATLYEQYF.

This clonotype was found once. The chain employs TRBV28 and TRBJ2-1, with a tentative D call TRBD2 (5 bases). The ends were cut back, 8 bases at V and 1 base at J, with 12 bases in the middle. The CDR3 runs 14 residues. CDR1 MDHEN and CDR2 SYDVKM come from the germline V gene. The CDR3 DNA reads as TGTGCCAGCGCTAAAAGAGGGTCCTACAATGAGCAGTTCTTC. Encoded protein: CASAKRGSYNEQFF.

V gene TRBV20-1 combines with J gene TRBJ2-7; D is unresolved. Trimming removed 6 bases from V and 4 bases from J, with 16 bases in between. CDR1 DFQATT and CDR2 SNEGSKA come from the germline V gene (reference sequence). The CDR3 spans 13 residues. The CDR3 region has the DNA TGCAGTGCCCCTCGTCTGGTAAATTACGAGCAGTACTTC. Protein product: CSAPRLVNYEQYF.

This clonotype was counted only a few times. The rearrangement uses TRBV10-3 and TRBJ1-2; 8 bases match TRBD1. The J segment lost 7 bases and the V segment lost 4 bases, leaving 17 bases of the junction unmatched. The CDR3 is made up of 17 amino acids. Germline V gene sequence: CDR1 ENHRY, CDR2 SYGVKD. The CDR3 coding sequence is TGTGCCATCAGTGGGATGGCAGGGGGCCGATCGGAAGGTGGCTACACCTTC. It codes for CAISGMAGGRSEGGYTF.

The sample holds a few counts of this clonotype. The rearrangement uses TRBV7-2 and TRBJ2-5; TRBD2 matches 11 bases. CDR3 length: 16 residues. The trim removed 2 bases at V and 5 bases at J, leaving 7 bases unmatched. Germline loops: CDR1 SGHTA, CDR2 FQGNSA. Here the CDR3 reads CASSLTLAGGWETQYF. CDR3 bases: TGTGCCAGCAGCTTAACTCTAGCGGGGGGATGGGAGACCCAGTACTTC.

This clonotype was seen only a few times. The chain recombines TRBV7-9 with TRBJ2-1; 12 positions agree with TRBD1. CDR3 length: 15 amino acids. V dropped 3 bases and J dropped 9; count of bases not matched to a gene: 6. The V gene's germline CDR1 is SEHNR and CDR2 FQNEAQ (reference sequence). DNA for the CDR3: TGTGCCAGCAGCTTCCGGGACAGGGGGCCCGGTGAGCAGTTCTTC. Translated: CASSFRDRGPGEQFF.

This clonotype has at least ten counts. The chain recombines TRBV29-1 with TRBJ2-5; TRBD2 aligns across 9 bases. The CDR3 has 17 residues. V shed 0 bases, J shed 4 bases, and the junction held 12 bases outside the gene matches. Germline V gene data show CDR1 as SQVTM and CDR2 as ANQGSEA. The CDR3 protein is CSVEEGSSSGVRETQYF. CDR3 sequence (DNA): TGCAGCGTTGAAGAAGGATCCTCTAGCGGGGTCAGAGAGACCCAGTACTTC.

V is TRBV12-3 or TRBV12-4 and J is TRBJ2-1; 9 positions agree with TRBD2. This CDR3 is 14 amino acids long. J gave up 9 bases and V 6 bases, and 9 bases lay outside the gene matches. This CDR3 reads CASSRSGGSGEQFF. The CDR3 nucleotides read TGTGCCAGCAGCCGGAGCGGGGGGAGTGGTGAGCAGTTCTTC.

The V gene is TRBV29-1, the J gene TRBJ1-2; no reliable D call. The CDR3 is 13 residues long. Trimming left V 7 bases short and J 4 bases short, with 16 bases between. In germline, CDR1 is SQVTM, CDR2 ANQGSEA. The CDR3 loop is CSAEAHRGYGYTF. Here the CDR3 DNA reads TGCAGCGCCGAGGCCCACCGGGGCTATGGCTACACCTTC.

This clonotype appeared a few times. The chain uses TRBV6-5 and TRBJ1-6; maybe TRBD1 (6 bases). Germline CDR1 reads MNHEY; CDR2 reads SVGAGI. The CDR3 runs 15 residues. V gave up 5 bases and J gave up 7 bases, with 15 bases separating them. This CDR3 is CASSREQGGNSPLHF. For the CDR3, the DNA is TGTGCCAGCAGTCGGGAACAGGGTGGAAATTCACCCCTCCACTTT.